One and the same sample provided the 4 T cell receptor beta chains below, sequenced in a study of T-cell memory formation after mild COVID-19. Via MiXCR, TCRdb re-called the 5' RACE reads, giving one row per CDR3 protein. The sample includes over 350,000 distinct CDR3 sequences, approximately 24% seen only once; the top ten take about 8.7%. The sample consisted of PBMCs or a T cell subset sorted from them (not recorded which). The receptors originated from an adult woman who had mild COVID-19 (a few samples of this study predate the infection). Cell type and time point are not known.

This clonotype was counted between two and nine times. This chain links TRBV24-1 with TRBJ2-3, with 7 positions matching TRBD2. V lost 9 bases and J lost 5; bases outside the gene matches: 10. Germline V gives CDR1 KGHDR, CDR2 SFDVKD. CDR3 length: 14 residues. CDR3 DNA: TGTGCCACCTCCGGGACTACGAATGTAGATACGCAGTATTTT. It translates to CATSGTTNVDTQYF.

This chain links TRBV7-9 with TRBJ2-2; a weak D match, TRBD2 (6 bases). The length of the CDR3 is 15 residues. Deletions cut 7 bases from V and 5 bases from J, with 17 bases between. Germline CDR1 reads SEHNR; CDR2 reads FQNEAQ (reference sequence). CDR3 sequence (DNA): TGTGCCAGCATCGCTTTACCCGGGACTACCGGGGAGCTGTTTTTT. This codes for CASIALPGTTGELFF. The full variable domain, with the rest looked up from reference TRBV7-9 and TRBJ2-2, is DTGVSQNPRHKITKRGQNVTFRCDPISEHNRLYWYRQTLGQGPEFLTYFQNEAQLEKSRLLSDRFSAERPKGSFSTLEIQRTEQGDSAMYLCASIALPGTTGELFFGEGSRLTVL.

This clonotype was picked up a small number of times. The V and J genes are TRBV4-1 and TRBJ1-2; perhaps TRBD1 as D (6 bases). CDR3 length: 15 residues. The germline V gene has CDR1 MGHRA and CDR2 YSYEKL. With 2 bases removed from V and 1 base from J, the gap between germline ends came to 11 bases. The CDR3 is CASSQKQGSNYGYTF. DNA of the CDR3: TGCGCCAGCAGCCAAAAACAGGGAAGTAACTATGGCTACACCTTC.

This clonotype came up many times. The rearrangement uses TRBV6-6 and TRBJ2-1; the D gene is possibly TRBD2 (5 bases). CDR3 size: 15 residues. CDR1 is MNHNY, CDR2 SVGAGI, per germline (reference sequence). The V gene lost 3 bases and the J gene lost 0 bases, with 9 bases spanning the gap. The CDR3 spells CASSYSGSSYNEQFF. The CDR3 DNA follows: TGTGCCAGCAGTTATTCGGGGAGCTCCTACAATGAGCAGTTCTTC.